This T cell receptor beta chain was recorded in a study of shared clonotypes between healthy human individuals. The CDR3 totals 16 residues. V was shortened by 4 bases and J by 0 bases, with 15 bases between the two germline ends. From germline, CDR1 is SGHRS and CDR2 YFSETQ. The test was conducted at deep level. Generated by immunoSEQ multiplex PCR, the TCRdb table keeps only in-frame clones and is missing some. The profile covers about 460,000 clones, with approximately 77% appearing a single time and around 12% taken by the ten largest. Material for sequencing was PBMCs. The TCR was taken from a woman in her forties in good health. Some clones in this sample may be carry-over from other donors' samples. The chain recombines TRBV5-1 with TRBJ2-3; D ambiguous. CDR3 protein: CASSPLDSTSTDTQYF. In nucleotides, the CDR3 is TGCGCCAGCAGCCCCCTAGACTCGACTAGCACAGATACGCAGTATTTT.